The 23 T cell receptor beta chains reported below all come from one sample, sequenced in a study of T cell responses to AZD1222 COVID-19 vaccine. Data came from immunoSEQ multiplex PCR; TCRdb stores just in-frame clones and leaves some out. The repertoire consists of roughly 62,000 clones, with approximately 80% occurring once and the leading ten covering over 12%. The material was peripheral blood, obtained on day 0 of AZD1222 vaccination. The receptors originated from an adult in good health.

The J gene is TRBJ1-2, the V gene TRBV5-1; maybe TRBD1 (5 bases). V gave up 3 bases and J gave up 8 bases, with 11 bases separating them. The CDR3 runs 12 residues. Germline CDR1 and CDR2: SGHRS and YFSETQ. The CDR3 spells CASSSTAGGYTF. For the CDR3, the DNA is TGCGCCAGCAGCTCGACAGCGGGCGGCTACACCTTC.

The chain is built from TRBV2 and TRBJ1-1; D perhaps matches TRBD1 (5 bases). This CDR3 is built from 17 residues. V dropped 3 bases and J dropped 4 bases, with 21 bases sitting between them. CDR1 and CDR2 (germline): SNHLY, FYNNEI. The DNA for the CDR3 is TGTGCCAGCAGTGACCCCTTGGGGGGTCCAACGAGCACTGAAGCTTTCTTT. It translates to CASSDPLGGPTSTEAFF. Looking up the rest from reference TRBV2 and TRBJ1-1 gives the full variable domain: EPEVTQTPSHQVTQMGQEVILRCVPISNHLYFYWYRQILGQKVEFLVSFYNNEISEKSEIFDDQFSVERPDGSNFTLKIRSTKLEDSAMYFCASSDPLGGPTSTEAFFGQGTRLTVV.

This chain joins TRBV6-5 and TRBJ2-7; D gene uncertain. Germline values: CDR1 MNHEY, CDR2 SVGAGI. There are 16 residues in the CDR3. With 0 bases removed from V and 3 bases from J, the gap between germline ends came to 15 bases. DNA for the CDR3: TGTGCCAGCAGTTACTCGAATAGGCCGACCTACTACGAGCAGTACTTC. Encoded protein: CASSYSNRPTYYEQYF.

This sequence joins TRBV19 and TRBJ2-1, with D possibly TRBD1 on 7 matching bases. CDR1 and CDR2 from the germline V gene are LNHDA and SQIVND (reference sequence). With 5 bases removed from V and 2 bases from J, the gap between germline ends came to 16 bases. The CDR3 runs 16 residues. The CDR3 is CASSPPGQRAYNEQFF. Here the CDR3 DNA reads TGTGCCAGTAGTCCCCCGGGACAGCGGGCCTACAATGAGCAGTTCTTC.

This rearrangement joins TRBV21-1 to TRBJ2-1. TRBV21-1 counts as a pseudogene. The CDR3 runs 15 residues. In nucleotides, the CDR3 is TGTGCCAGCAGCAACTCATCGGGGCCCGGTAATGAGCAGTTCTTC. Its translation is CASSNSSGPGNEQFF.

The J gene is TRBJ2-3, the V gene TRBV27; D uncertain. This CDR3 comprises 15 residues. V shed 3 bases and J shed 1 base, with 11 bases lying between them. Per the germline V gene, CDR1 is MNHEY and CDR2 is SMNVEV (reference sequence). The CDR3 region has the DNA TGTGCCAGCAGTTTGTGGGGTCGAGGCACAGATACGCAGTATTTT. It codes for CASSLWGRGTDTQYF.

The chain joins TRBV7-8 to TRBJ2-7, with unresolved D. Germline-derived CDR1 and CDR2 are SGHVS and FQNEAQ. V lost 1 base and J lost 2, with 12 bases in between. The CDR3 length is 15 residues. Here the CDR3 DNA reads TGTGCCAGCAGCTTAGATCTAAGTCAGACCTACGAGCAGTACTTC. It is translated as CASSLDLSQTYEQYF.

This clone was counted a few times. The chain employs TRBV5-4 and TRBJ1-4; tentative D call: TRBD1 (5 bases). The ends were cut back, 1 base at V and 9 bases at J, with 13 bases in the middle. CDR3 size: 14 residues. Germline CDR1 is SGHNT and CDR2 is YYREEE (reference sequence). The CDR3 reads CASSLRAGPQKLFF. In DNA, the CDR3 is TGTGCCAGCAGCTTGAGGGCAGGGCCCCAAAAACTGTTTTTT.

This clone was counted only a few times. V usage is TRBV6-2 or TRBV6-3 and J usage is TRBJ2-3; maybe TRBD1 (6 bases). Per the germline V gene, CDR1 is MNHEY and CDR2 is SVGEGT. Trimming left V 5 bases short and J 0 bases short, with 12 bases between. This CDR3 has 15 residues. CDR3 sequence: CASSPDSSSTDTQYF. The CDR3, as DNA: TGTGCCAGCAGTCCGGACAGTTCTAGCACAGATACGCAGTATTTT.

This chain joins TRBV18 and TRBJ2-3, with 9 bases identical to TRBD2. Germline CDR1 reads KGHSH; CDR2 reads LQKENI. CDR3 length equals 20 residues. Losses at the gene ends were 0 bases for V and 0 bases for J; bases not matched to a gene: 13. CDR3 DNA: TGTGCCAGCTCACCACCGAATCTAGCGGGGAGTTTATCTAGCACAGATACGCAGTATTTT. Its protein is CASSPPNLAGSLSSTDTQYF.

The chain couples TRBV5-4 to TRBJ1-6, with 7 bases matching TRBD1. With V trimmed by 4 bases and J by 9 bases, 7 bases remained unmatched. The CDR3 extends over 14 amino acids. The germline V gene has CDR1 SGHNT and CDR2 YYREEE (reference sequence). The DNA for the CDR3 is TGTGCCAGCAGCCCGGAGACAGGGAGTTCACCCCTCCACTTT. This gives the protein CASSPETGSSPLHF.

This clone was picked up a small number of times. This chain uses TRBV24-1 with TRBJ2-1; 7 positions agree with TRBD2. The CDR3 has 14 amino acids. With 5 bases clipped from V and 3 bases from J, the junction kept 3 bases outside the gene matches. CDR1 and CDR2 from the germline V gene are KGHDR and SFDVKD. DNA of the CDR3: TGTGCCACCAGTGCGGGGGGTCTCTACAATGAGCAGTTCTTC. It encodes CATSAGGLYNEQFF.

This chain uses TRBV28 with TRBJ2-5; no reliable D call. Germline V gene sequence: CDR1 MDHEN, CDR2 SYDVKM. The CDR3 spans 10 residues. Trimming took 5 bases from V and 3 from J, leaving 1 base between them. CDR3 sequence reads: CASSEETQYF. CDR3 bases: TGTGCCAGCAGTGAAGAGACCCAGTACTTC.

The chain recombines TRBV2 with TRBJ1-2; no reliable D call. The CDR3 consists of 14 residues. Trimming pared 5 bases from V and 7 bases from J, leaving 17 bases between. Germline V gives CDR1 SNHLY, CDR2 FYNNEI. The CDR3 DNA follows: TGTGCCAGCAGTACCCGGACCTCCCTCTCTGGCTACACCTTC. It translates to CASSTRTSLSGYTF.

This clone was counted once. The J gene is TRBJ1-5, the V gene TRBV6-5; D is undetermined. Germline V gene lookup returns CDR1 MNHEY and CDR2 SVGAGI. CDR3 length: 13 residues. V lost 8 bases and J 0 bases, leaving 8 bases between the germline ends. CDR3 sequence reads: CASGVDSNQPQHF. The CDR3 DNA is TGTGCCAGCGGAGTGGATAGCAATCAGCCCCAGCATTTT.

This sequence joins TRBV19 and TRBJ2-3; D unclear. CDR1 and CDR2 (germline): LNHDA, SQIVND (reference sequence). The CDR3 runs 13 residues. Trimming took off 3 bases at V and 4 bases at J, with 8 bases between the two ends. DNA of the CDR3: TGTGCCAGTAGTATTGTAGGGTCAGATACGCAGTATTTT. Translated, it gives CASSIVGSDTQYF.

CDR3 protein: CASTPDLGTEAFF. In nucleotides, the CDR3 is TGTGCCAGCACCCCGGACTTGGGCACTGAAGCTTTCTTT. The rearrangement uses TRBV12-3 or TRBV12-4 and TRBJ1-1, with no clear D. This CDR3 has 13 amino acids. V lost 7 bases and J lost 4, with 13 bases in between.

This clone has just a few counts. This rearrangement joins TRBV3-1 (or the pseudogene TRBV3-2) to TRBJ2-3; possibly TRBD1 or TRBD2 for D (6 bases each). This CDR3 contains 14 residues. Deletions cut 5 bases from V and 4 bases from J, with 13 bases between. CDR1 and CDR2 from the germline V gene are LGHDT and YNNKEL (reference sequence). DNA for the CDR3: TGTGCCAGCAGCTTTACTAGGGGGGCAGATACGCAGTATTTT. This sequence encodes CASSFTRGADTQYF.

This clone was seen a single time. The V gene is TRBV6-2 or TRBV6-3, the J gene TRBJ2-7; 12 nucleotides agree with TRBD2. V shed 2 bases, J shed 3 bases, and the junction held 11 bases outside the gene matches. This CDR3 is 18 amino acids long. Germline assignment: CDR1 MNHEY and CDR2 SVGEGT. Here the CDR3 reads CASSYARRTSGVHYEQYF. CDR3 DNA: TGTGCCAGCAGTTACGCTCGGCGGACTAGCGGGGTTCACTACGAGCAGTACTTC.

This sequence joins TRBV6-1 and TRBJ2-5, with 12 bases lining up with TRBD2. The CDR3 extends over 15 amino acids. V gave up 2 bases and J gave up 2 bases; unmatched junction bases: 0. The germline gives CDR1 MNHNS, CDR2 SASEGT. The CDR3 DNA follows: TGTGCCAGCAGTGAACTAGCGGGGGGGCAAGAGACCCAGTACTTC. This encodes CASSELAGGQETQYF.

The sample holds a few counts of this clone. The chain combines TRBV6-5 with TRBJ2-7, with a possible D match to TRBD2 (5 bases). Germline V lookup: CDR1 MNHEY, CDR2 SVGAGI. The ends were cut back, 0 bases at V and 2 bases at J, with 8 bases in the middle. The CDR3 length is 14 residues. This CDR3 reads CASSYSYGTYEQYF. CDR3 DNA sequence: TGTGCCAGCAGTTACTCTTACGGGACCTACGAGCAGTACTTC.

This rearrangement joins TRBV23-1 to TRBJ1-5, with TRBD1 as a possible D gene (6 bases). TRBV23-1 belongs to the ORF category, with a function that is uncertain. Trimming shortened V by 3 bases and J by 15 bases, and 18 bases separated the two germline ends. The CDR3 sequence is 13 residues long. The CDR3 coding sequence is TGCGCCAGCAGTCACCCTCGTACAGGGTTGGCGCATTTT. Its protein is CASSHPRTGLAHF.

In this sample, this clone turned up once. The V gene is TRBV4-1, the J gene TRBJ2-5; the D gene is possibly TRBD1 (6 bases). Germline CDR1 and CDR2: MGHRA and YSYEKL. The ends were cut back, 1 base at V and 7 bases at J, with 10 bases in the middle. This CDR3 is 13 amino acids long. The CDR3 reads CASSQVRGGTQYF. In DNA, the CDR3 is TGCGCCAGCAGCCAAGTCAGGGGCGGGACCCAGTACTTC.